A single sample is the source of the 15 T cell receptor beta chains below, sequenced in a study of blood T cell repertoires in COVID-19. The table came from immunoSEQ multiplex PCR; TCRdb's copy has only in-frame clones and leaves some out. The sample lists roughly 200,000 clones, 88% seen once, with under 2% in the top ten. The source material was peripheral blood. The receptors originated from a man between 65 and 85 years old with acute or convalescent COVID-19.

The genes are TRBV4-1 and TRBJ2-3; tentatively, D is TRBD2 (6 bases). CDR1 is MGHRA, CDR2 YSYEKL, per germline. V gave up 0 bases and J gave up 8 bases, with 15 bases separating them. The CDR3 is 15 residues long. This chain's CDR3 is CASSQDLLATVTQYF. DNA of the CDR3: TGCGCCAGCAGCCAAGATTTACTAGCTACGGTTACGCAGTATTTT.

The J gene is TRBJ2-1, the V gene TRBV25-1; D possibly corresponds to TRBD2 (6 bases). CDR1 MGHDK and CDR2 SYGVNS come from the germline V gene. V was trimmed by 8 bases and J by 8 bases, leaving 16 bases between them. The CDR3 is made up of 13 amino acids. The DNA for the CDR3 is TGTGCCAGCTCGGACCATTGGGGGGATGAGCAGTTCTTC. This translates into CASSDHWGDEQFF.

This clone occurred a few times. The chain couples TRBV28 to TRBJ1-2; D gene unclear. CDR3 size: 12 residues. The V and J ends lost 8 bases and 4 bases respectively, with 11 bases between them. The germline V gene has CDR1 MDHEN and CDR2 SYDVKM. CDR3 DNA sequence: TGTGCCAGCTATAGGAGTTCCTATGGCTACACCTTC. Translating it yields CASYRSSYGYTF.

As regards this clone: The junction differs from germline at one of its ends, possibly a read error. The rearrangement links TRBV19 to TRBJ1-5, with a possible D match to TRBD1 (6 bases). Germline CDR1 LNHDA, CDR2 SQIVND (reference sequence). CDR3 length: 14 amino acids. Here the CDR3 reads CGGGQQGERQPQHF. The CDR3 DNA sequence: TGCGGTGGGGGACAACAGGGAGAAAGACAGCCCCAGCATTTT. Drawing the rest from reference TRBV19 and TRBJ1-5, the complete variable domain is DGGITQSPKYLFRKEGQNVTLSCEQNLNHDAMYWYRQDPGQGLRLIYYSQIVNDFQKGDIAEGYSVSREKKESFPLTVTSAQKNPTAFYLCGGGQQGERQPQHFGDGTRLSIL.

The rearrangement links TRBV3-1 (or the pseudogene TRBV3-2) to TRBJ1-4; no reliable D call. V lost 3 bases to trimming and J lost 0 bases, with 14 bases between them. The germline gives CDR1 LGHDT, CDR2 YNNKEL (reference sequence). The CDR3 sequence is 17 residues long. The chain's CDR3 is CASSQAGSSSTNEKLFF. CDR3 DNA: TGTGCCAGCAGCCAGGCCGGGAGCTCGTCAACTAATGAAAAACTGTTTTTT.

The rearrangement uses TRBV7-2 and TRBJ1-3; D gene uncertain. Germline lookup yields CDR1 SGHTA and CDR2 FQGNSA. V was clipped by 7 bases and J by 5 bases, with 15 bases between them. The CDR3 is 14 residues long. Written as DNA, the CDR3 is TGTGCCAGCACCCAACCGGGAATGCGAAACACCATATATTTT. Translating it yields CASTQPGMRNTIYF.

The chain links TRBV5-1 to TRBJ2-3; 7 bases fit TRBD2. Trimming took 2 bases from V and 7 from J; bases not matched to a gene: 13. CDR3 length equals 16 residues. Germline loops: CDR1 SGHRS, CDR2 YFSETQ. CDR3 residues: CASSFLAGRESNTQYF. CDR3 coding DNA: TGCGCCAGCAGCTTTCTCGCCGGGCGGGAGTCGAATACGCAGTATTTT.

The chain recombines TRBV5-4 with TRBJ1-4, with unresolved D. The CDR3 length is 15 residues. CDR1 SGHNT and CDR2 YYREEE come from the germline V gene (reference sequence). V was trimmed by 4 bases and J by 0 bases, leaving 10 bases between them. This chain's CDR3 is CASSRNTATNEKLFF. The CDR3 nucleotides read TGTGCCAGCAGCCGAAACACAGCAACTAATGAAAAACTGTTTTTT.

The chain links TRBV11-1 to TRBJ2-1, with TRBD2 matching 7 bases. The CDR3 runs 16 residues. J was trimmed by 4 bases and V by 2 bases; bases with no gene match: 8. Germline V gene lookup returns CDR1 SGHAT and CDR2 FQDESV (reference sequence). DNA of the CDR3: TGTGCCAGCAGCTTAAGGCGGGAGAGCAATTACAATGAGCAGTTCTTC. Protein product: CASSLRRESNYNEQFF.

The rearrangement links TRBV19 to TRBJ2-3; 10 bases fit TRBD2. This CDR3 spans 17 amino acids. V gave up 5 bases and J gave up 2 bases; unmatched junction bases: 10. Looked up from germline, CDR1 is LNHDA and CDR2 is SQIVND (reference sequence). The chain's CDR3 is CASSPSWLAGATDTQYF. CDR3 sequence (DNA): TGTGCCAGTAGTCCAAGTTGGCTAGCGGGAGCCACAGATACGCAGTATTTT.

In its sample, this clone was seen once. This chain uses TRBV5-1 with TRBJ2-3; D is perhaps TRBD2 (6 bases). V dropped 2 bases and J dropped 1 base, with 11 bases sitting between them. The CDR3 totals 15 residues. The V gene's germline CDR1 is SGHRS and CDR2 YFSETQ. The CDR3 DNA follows: TGCGCCAGCAGCTTTTGGGGACTCGGCACAGATACGCAGTATTTT. It specifies CASSFWGLGTDTQYF.

This sequence joins TRBV7-9 and TRBJ1-3; D may be TRBD1 (5 bases). This CDR3 spans 18 amino acids. The germline CDR1 and CDR2 sequences are SEHNR and FQNEAQ (reference sequence). The V end lost 3 bases, the J end lost 0 bases, and 18 bases lay between the germline ends. The CDR3 DNA reads as TGTGCCAGCAGCTTTTCCGGTGGGGGGATCCACTCTGGAAACACCATATATTTT. Protein product: CASSFSGGGIHSGNTIYF.

The chain is built from TRBV7-6 and TRBJ1-5, with TRBD1 matching over 9 bases. Trimming at V came to 3 bases and at J to 3 bases, leaving 3 bases not matched to a gene. CDR3 length: 15 residues. The V gene's germline CDR1 is SGHVS and CDR2 FNYEAQ. CDR3 sequence (DNA): TGTGCCAGCAGCTTGGGACAGGGACACAATCAGCCCCAGCATTTT. Residues: CASSLGQGHNQPQHF.

This clone has only a few counts. The chain couples TRBV18 to TRBJ2-2; D is possibly TRBD2 (7 bases). V lost 0 bases and J 7 bases, leaving 12 bases between the germline ends. CDR1 is KGHSH and CDR2 is LQKENI in the germline V gene. CDR3 size: 15 residues. The CDR3 DNA reads as TGTGCCAGCTCACCACCTTCGGGGGGCTTCGGGGAGCTGTTTTTT. Its translation is CASSPPSGGFGELFF.

J is TRBJ2-2 and V is TRBV7-8; TRBD2 agrees at 9 bases. The V gene's germline CDR1 is SGHVS and CDR2 FQNEAQ. Trimming took 5 bases from V and 5 from J; bases not matched to a gene: 6. The CDR3 covers 15 residues. DNA of the CDR3: TGTGCCAGCAGCCGTAGCGGGGGCGCGACCGGGGAGCTGTTTTTT. It codes for CASSRSGGATGELFF.